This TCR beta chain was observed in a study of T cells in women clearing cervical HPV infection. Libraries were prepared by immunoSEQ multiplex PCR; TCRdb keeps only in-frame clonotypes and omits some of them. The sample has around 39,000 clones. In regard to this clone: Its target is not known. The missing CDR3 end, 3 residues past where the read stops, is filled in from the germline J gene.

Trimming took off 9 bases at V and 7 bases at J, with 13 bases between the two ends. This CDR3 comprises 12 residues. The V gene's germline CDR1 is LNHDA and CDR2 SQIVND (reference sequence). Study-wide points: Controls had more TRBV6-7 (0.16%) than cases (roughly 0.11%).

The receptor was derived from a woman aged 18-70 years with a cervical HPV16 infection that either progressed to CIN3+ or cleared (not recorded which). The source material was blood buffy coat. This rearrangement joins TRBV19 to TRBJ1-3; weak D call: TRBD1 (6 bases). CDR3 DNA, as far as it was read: TGTGCCAGCTACAGGGAGAGGAACACC. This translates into CASYRERNT. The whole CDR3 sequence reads CASYRERNTIYF.